The 17 T cell receptor beta chains given below trace back to one sample, sequenced in a study of CD8 T cells in Susac syndrome. RNA was extracted with the RNeasy kit, and a quantity of roughly 0.5 to 1 ug was reverse transcribed using random hexamers. TCRdb used MiXCR to reprocess the immunoSEQ multiplex PCR reads, holding one entry per CDR3 protein. The sample has roughly 130,000 distinct CDR3 sequences; about 95% are singletons. The sample consisted of CD4+ T cells from PBMCs. The source of these receptors is a human donor in good health.

In its sample, this clonotype was seen a few times. This chain uses TRBV6-1 with TRBJ2-7; D not certain. Trimming pared 1 base from V and 4 bases from J, leaving 5 bases between. Germline V gene lookup returns CDR1 MNHNS and CDR2 SASEGT. The CDR3 is made up of 12 amino acids. For the CDR3, the DNA is TGTGCCAGCAGTGAAGGCGGATACGAGCAGTACTTC. Translating it yields CASSEGGYEQYF.

In this sample, this clonotype turned up once. This rearrangement joins TRBV3-1 to TRBJ1-4; unclear D gene. The CDR3 is 12 amino acids. CDR1 and CDR2 (germline): LGHDT, YNNKEL (reference sequence). Trimming took off 1 base at V and 8 bases at J, with 5 bases between the two ends. DNA for the CDR3: TGTGCCAGCAGCCAAGTCGACGAAAAACTGTTTTTT. Translation: CASSQVDEKLFF.

J is TRBJ2-7 and V is TRBV10-3; 8 bases map to TRBD2. There are 14 residues in the CDR3. Trimming took 4 bases from V and 5 from J; bases not matched to a gene: 7. The germline V gene has CDR1 ENHRY and CDR2 SYGVKD. In DNA form, the CDR3 reads TGTGCCATCAGTGGGGGAGCGGGAGCCAACGAGCAGTACTTC. Protein: CAISGGAGANEQYF.

This chain uses TRBV20-1 with TRBJ2-2; 9 nucleotides match TRBD2. V was clipped by 0 bases and J by 4 bases; unmatched bases: 12. From germline, CDR1 is DFQATT and CDR2 SNEGSKA (reference sequence). The CDR3 runs 18 residues. Here the CDR3 DNA reads TGCAGTGCTAGAGATTCGCGCGCGGGAGGGCCAAGCACCGGGGAGCTGTTTTTT. Translating it yields CSARDSRAGGPSTGELFF.

The CDR3, as DNA: TGCGCCAGCAGAGATGGGCCTGGGGCCAACGTCCTGACTTTC. The encoded protein is CASRDGPGANVLTF. V is TRBV5-1 and J is TRBJ2-6; D gene ambiguous. The V gene lost 5 bases and the J gene lost 2 bases, with 8 bases spanning the gap. The germline V gene has CDR1 SGHRS and CDR2 YFSETQ. CDR3 length equals 14 residues.

DNA of the CDR3: TGCGCCAGCAGCCTCCCGGGGGACGAGCAGTACTTC. Translated: CASSLPGDEQYF. The chain links TRBV5-1 to TRBJ2-7; perhaps TRBD2 as D (6 bases). Trimming took off 4 bases at V and 5 bases at J, with 10 bases between the two ends. This CDR3 comprises 12 residues. The V gene's germline CDR1 is SGHRS and CDR2 YFSETQ.

In its sample, this clonotype was seen once. The chain links TRBV20-1 to TRBJ2-7; TRBD2 aligns across 10 bases. The CDR3 contains 14 residues. Unmatched junction bases numbered 16, after V lost 6 bases and J lost 11 bases. The V gene's germline CDR1 is DFQATT and CDR2 SNEGSKA (reference sequence). The CDR3 coding sequence is TGCAGTGCCCGAGGGCCTAGCGGGAGCCCTGGAAAGTACTTC. Translated: CSARGPSGSPGKYF.

The rearrangement joins TRBV4-1 to TRBJ1-5; tentatively, D is TRBD1 (5 bases). The CDR3 consists of 19 residues. Germline assignment: CDR1 MGHRA and CDR2 YSYEKL. V lost 2 bases and J 1 base, leaving 21 bases between the germline ends. Here the CDR3 DNA reads TGCGCCAGCAGCCAATCTGGGACCGGGGCCGCGGGGAGCAATCAGCCCCAGCATTTT. Protein: CASSQSGTGAAGSNQPQHF.

This rearrangement joins TRBV5-1 to TRBJ2-3; 8 nucleotides line up with TRBD1. The CDR3 length is 19 residues. After removal of 3 bases from V and 3 bases from J, the junction contained 18 bases not matched to a gene. The germline V gene has CDR1 SGHRS and CDR2 YFSETQ. The CDR3, as DNA: TGCGCCAGCAGCTACGGACAGGGTAAAGAGCGTGGGGGGACAGATACGCAGTATTTT. Translation gives CASSYGQGKERGGTDTQYF.

The genes are TRBV7-9 and TRBJ2-2, with 8 bases that match TRBD2. This CDR3 is built from 15 residues. Germline assignment: CDR1 SEHNR and CDR2 FQNEAQ (reference sequence). V lost 3 bases, J lost 4 bases, and 4 bases stayed unmatched. CDR3 in DNA: TGTGCCAGCAGCTTCGGAGCGGGAGCCACCGGGGAGCTGTTTTTT. The encoded protein is CASSFGAGATGELFF.

This clonotype was seen a few times. The chain carries TRBV7-2 and TRBJ2-1; D assignment may be TRBD1 or TRBD2 (5 bases each). CDR3 length: 15 residues. From germline, CDR1 is SGHTA and CDR2 FQGNSA. The V gene lost 1 base and the J gene lost 6 bases, with 13 bases spanning the gap. The DNA for the CDR3 is TGTGCCAGCAGCTTAGGAGGGGCGGGCGGCAATGAGCAGTTCTTC. Protein: CASSLGGAGGNEQFF.

This chain links TRBV14 with TRBJ2-2; D may correspond to TRBD1 or TRBD2 (7 bases each). V lost 4 bases, J lost 4 bases, and 13 bases lay in between. CDR3 length: 15 residues. CDR1 is SGHDN and CDR2 is FVKESK in the germline V gene. The CDR3 reads CASSLTGRGTGELFF. CDR3 in DNA: TGTGCCAGCAGCCTGACAGGGAGGGGCACCGGGGAGCTGTTTTTT.

The chain couples TRBV19 to TRBJ2-3, with 9 bases aligning to TRBD1. V lost 4 bases and J lost 0; bases outside the gene matches: 2. Germline CDR1 is LNHDA and CDR2 is SQIVND (reference sequence). This CDR3 spans 15 amino acids. The CDR3 nucleotides are TGTGCCAGTAGTACAGGACAGGGGAGCACAGATACGCAGTATTTT. Its translation: CASSTGQGSTDTQYF.

The chain uses TRBV7-2 and TRBJ1-5; D remains unclear. The CDR3 has 14 residues. In germline, CDR1 is SGHTA, CDR2 FQGNSA. Deletions cut 2 bases from V and 9 bases from J, with 14 bases between. CDR3 sequence (DNA): TGTGCCAGCAGCTTAACGGCGGGTTTTGGGCCCCAGCATTTT. Translating gives CASSLTAGFGPQHF.

The chain carries TRBV27 and TRBJ1-5; TRBD1 matches at 10 bases. Germline V gene data show CDR1 as MNHEY and CDR2 as SMNVEV (reference sequence). CDR3 length: 12 residues. Unmatched junction bases numbered 4, after V lost 10 bases and J lost 7 bases. The DNA for the CDR3 is TGTGCCACCAGGACAGGGGGGCAGCCCCAGCATTTT. It specifies CATRTGGQPQHF.

The V and J genes are TRBV28 and TRBJ2-7; D call uncertain. Germline assignment: CDR1 MDHEN and CDR2 SYDVKM. This CDR3 has 14 residues. Trimming took off 2 bases at V and 0 bases at J, with 8 bases between the two ends. The DNA for the CDR3 is TGTGCCAGCAGTTTAGGAGTCCACTCCTACGAGCAGTACTTC. This gives the protein CASSLGVHSYEQYF.

This chain joins TRBV3-1 and TRBJ2-1, with 9 nucleotides matching TRBD2. After removal of 3 bases from V and 6 bases from J, the junction contained 3 bases not matched to a gene. Germline V gives CDR1 LGHDT, CDR2 YNNKEL (reference sequence). The CDR3 contains 14 residues. Here the CDR3 reads CASSHTSGSNEQFF. CDR3 coding DNA: TGTGCCAGCAGCCACACTAGCGGGTCCAATGAGCAGTTCTTC.